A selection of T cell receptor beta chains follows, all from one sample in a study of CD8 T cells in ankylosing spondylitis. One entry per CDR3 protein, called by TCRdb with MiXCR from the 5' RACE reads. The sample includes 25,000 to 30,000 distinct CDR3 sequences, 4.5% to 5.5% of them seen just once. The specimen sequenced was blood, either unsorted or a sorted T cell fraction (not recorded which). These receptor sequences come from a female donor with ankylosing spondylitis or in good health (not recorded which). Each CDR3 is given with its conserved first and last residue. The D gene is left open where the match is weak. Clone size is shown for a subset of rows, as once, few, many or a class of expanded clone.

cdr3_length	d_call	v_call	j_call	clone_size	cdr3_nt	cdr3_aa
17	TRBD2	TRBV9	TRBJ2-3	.	TGTGCCAGCAGCGTCCGACCAGCGGGAGGGAGCGCAGATACGCAGTATTTT	CASSVRPAGGSADTQYF
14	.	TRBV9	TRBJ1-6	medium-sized	TGTGCCAGCAGCGTTAGTCAGGTGGGATCACCCCTCCACTTT	CASSVSQVGSPLHF
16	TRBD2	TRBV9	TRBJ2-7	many	TGTGCCAGCAGCCCTCGGAGCGGGGGACTCACCTACGAGCAGTACTTC	CASSPRSGGLTYEQYF
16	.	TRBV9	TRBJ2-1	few	TGTGCCAGCAGCGTAGGTCAGGGAAGCTCCTACAATGAGCAGTTCTTC	CASSVGQGSSYNEQFF
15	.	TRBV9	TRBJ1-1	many	TGTGCCAGCAGCGTATTGGAACAGGGCGGCACTGAAGCTTTCTTT	CASSVLEQGGTEAFF
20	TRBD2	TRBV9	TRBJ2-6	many	TGTGCCAGCAGCCCTAGCGGGGGGGCCTCCAGTCAGTCTGGGGCCAACGTCCTGACTTTC	CASSPSGGASSQSGANVLTF
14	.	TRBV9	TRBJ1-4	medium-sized	TGTGCCAGCAGCCGGAGGTGGGGAGAAGAAAAACTGTTTTTT	CASSRRWGEEKLFF
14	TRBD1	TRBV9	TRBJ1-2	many	TGTGCCAGCAGCGCGCAACAGGGGGTCTATGGCTACACCTTC	CASSAQQGVYGYTF
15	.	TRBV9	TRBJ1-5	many	TGTGCCAGCAGCGTAAGTTCAGGGGGCAATCAGCCCCAGCATTTT	CASSVSSGGNQPQHF
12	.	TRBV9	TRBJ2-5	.	TGTGCCAGCAGCGCCCAGGGACAGACCCAGTACTTC	CASSAQGQTQYF
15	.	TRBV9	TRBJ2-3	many	TGTGCCAGCAGCGGAGATGGGGGCGGCACAGATACGCAGTATTTT	CASSGDGGGTDTQYF
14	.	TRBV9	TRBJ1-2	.	TGTGCCAGCAGCGTAGGCGGGGCTGGTTATGGCTACACCTTC	CASSVGGAGYGYTF
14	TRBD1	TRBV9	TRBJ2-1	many	TGTGCCAGCAGCCAACGACCAGGGGGCGCTGGGCAGTTCTTC	CASSQRPGGAGQFF
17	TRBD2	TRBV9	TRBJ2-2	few	TGTGCCAGCAGCGTGGCCGGACTAGCGGGCGACACCGGGGAGCTGTTTTTT	CASSVAGLAGDTGELFF
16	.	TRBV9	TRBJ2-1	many	TGTGCCAGCAGCGCCGAGACTAGCCTAAGGGGGAATGAGCAGTTCTTC	CASSAETSLRGNEQFF
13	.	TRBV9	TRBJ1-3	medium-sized	TGTGCCAGCAGCTTAAACTCTGGAAACACCATATATTTT	CASSLNSGNTIYF
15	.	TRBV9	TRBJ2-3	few	TGTGCCAGCAGCGTAGTGGGGGGATACACAGATACGCAGTATTTT	CASSVVGGYTDTQYF
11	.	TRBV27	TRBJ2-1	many	TGTGCCAGCAGTATCGATAATGAGCAGTTCTTC	CASSIDNEQFF
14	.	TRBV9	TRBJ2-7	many	TGTGCCAGCAGCGTGGCGACTGGTGACTACGAGCAGTACTTC	CASSVATGDYEQYF
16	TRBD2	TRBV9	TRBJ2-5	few	TGTGCCAGCAGCGTAGCCCAGCGGGGGGGCCAAGAGACCCAGTACTTC	CASSVAQRGGQETQYF
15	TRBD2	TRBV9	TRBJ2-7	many	TGTGCCAGCAGCTCCGGTGGGGCGGGAGTTTACGAGCAGTACTTC	CASSSGGAGVYEQYF
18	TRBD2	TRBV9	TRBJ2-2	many	TGTGCCAGCAGCGTAGGGTTAGCGGGGGGCCATAACACCGGGGAGCTGTTTTTT	CASSVGLAGGHNTGELFF
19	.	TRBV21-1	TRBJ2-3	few	TGTGCCAGCAGCAAAGTAGTCCTCAACCGGGACAGGATCGACGATACGCAGTATTTT	CASSKVVLNRDRIDDTQYF
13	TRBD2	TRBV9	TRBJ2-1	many	TGTGCCAGCAGCGGGGACTACTACAATGAGCAGTTCTTC	CASSGDYYNEQFF
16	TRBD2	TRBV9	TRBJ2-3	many	TGTGCCAGCAGCGTTAGCGGGGGACCTAGCACAGATACGCAGTATTTT	CASSVSGGPSTDTQYF
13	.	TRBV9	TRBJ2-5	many	TGTGCCAGCAGCGTAGCCGAGCAAGAGACCCAGTACTTC	CASSVAEQETQYF
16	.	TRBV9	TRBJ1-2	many	TGTGCCAGCAGCGTAGCCCCCTACAGGCAGGGCGAGGGCTACACCTTC	CASSVAPYRQGEGYTF
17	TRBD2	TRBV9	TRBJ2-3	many	TGTGCCAGCAGCGTAGGGCAGCGGGGGCCAACCACAGATACGCAGTATTTT	CASSVGQRGPTTDTQYF
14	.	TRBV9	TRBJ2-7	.	TGTGCCAGCAGCACTACCGGGGGCGTCTACGAGCAGTACTTC	CASSTTGGVYEQYF
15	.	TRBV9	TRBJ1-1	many	TGTGCCAGCAGCGTCATACTTGCGGGGAGGACTGAAGCTTTCTTT	CASSVILAGRTEAFF
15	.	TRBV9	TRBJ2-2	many	TGTGCCAGCAGCGTAGGGGGTTGGGGCACCGGGGAGCTGTTTTTT	CASSVGGWGTGELFF
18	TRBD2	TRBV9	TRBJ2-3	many	TGTGCCAGCAGCGTAGGCGGGATAGCGGGAGGGATTCAAAATACGCAGTATTTT	CASSVGGIAGGIQNTQYF
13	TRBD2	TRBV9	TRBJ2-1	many	TGTGCCAGCAGCGTCGCTAGCGGGAAACAGCAGTTCTTC	CASSVASGKQQFF
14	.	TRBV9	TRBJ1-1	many	TGTGCCAGCAGCGTAGAAAACAGGGACACTGAAGCTTTCTTT	CASSVENRDTEAFF
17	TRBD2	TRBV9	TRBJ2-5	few	TGTGCCAGCAGCGTAGGGGCTAGCGGGAGGTCCACCGAGACCCAGTACTTC	CASSVGASGRSTETQYF
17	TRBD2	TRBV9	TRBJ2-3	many	TGTGCCAGCAGCCACCGGGATAGCGGGGGGTACACAGATACGCAGTATTTT	CASSHRDSGGYTDTQYF
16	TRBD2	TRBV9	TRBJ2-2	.	TGTGCCAGCAGCCCCGGCGGGGGGCAGAGCACCGGGGAGCTGTTTTTT	CASSPGGGQSTGELFF
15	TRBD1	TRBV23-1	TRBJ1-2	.	TGCGCCAGCAGTCAACCACCAGGGAAGGACAGGGGATTCACCTTC	CASSQPPGKDRGFTF
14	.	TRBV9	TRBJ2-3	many	TGTGCCAGCAGCGGGGGAGTCAATAGAGATACGCAGTATTTT	CASSGGVNRDTQYF
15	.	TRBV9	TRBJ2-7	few	TGTGCCAGCAGCGTAGATCCGGGGCCTTCCTACGAGCAGTACTTC	CASSVDPGPSYEQYF
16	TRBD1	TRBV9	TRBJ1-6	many	TGTGCCAGCAGCGTAGGAGTTCAGGGGGGTAATTCACCCCTCCACTTT	CASSVGVQGGNSPLHF
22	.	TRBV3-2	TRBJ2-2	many	TGTGCCAGCAGCCCACACCTTAATCCGACTTCTAGATCGGCAGATAACACCGGGGAGCTGTTTTTT	CASSPHLNPTSRSADNTGELFF
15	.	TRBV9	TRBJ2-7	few	TGTGCCAGCAGCGTAGCCCCCGGGACCTCCTACGAGCAGTACTTC	CASSVAPGTSYEQYF
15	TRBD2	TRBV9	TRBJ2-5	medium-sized	TGTGCCAGCAGCGTGCTCGCGGGGGAGGGGGAGACCCAGTACTTC	CASSVLAGEGETQYF
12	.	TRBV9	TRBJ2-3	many	TGTGCCAGCAGCGTAAGCACAGATACGCAGTATTTT	CASSVSTDTQYF
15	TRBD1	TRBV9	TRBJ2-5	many	TGTGCCAGCAGCCTCCGGGACAGGGACGGAGAGACCCAGTACTTC	CASSLRDRDGETQYF
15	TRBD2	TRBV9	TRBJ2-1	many	TGTGCCAGCAGCCAGCGGGGGCGCTCCTACAATGAGCAGTTCTTC	CASSQRGRSYNEQFF
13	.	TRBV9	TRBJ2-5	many	TGTGCCAGCAGCTTCGGATTTCAAGAGACCCAGTACTTC	CASSFGFQETQYF
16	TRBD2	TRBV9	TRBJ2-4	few	TGTGCCAGCAGCGTAGAGGAAGCGGGGGGGAGAAACATTCAGTACTTC	CASSVEEAGGRNIQYF
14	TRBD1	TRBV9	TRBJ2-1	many	TGTGCCAGCAGCCCAGGGGGCATAAGGGATGAGCAGTTCTTC	CASSPGGIRDEQFF
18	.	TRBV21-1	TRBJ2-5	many	TGTGCCAGCAGCAAACCCCCCAACCCCAGACAGGGACAAGAGACCCAGTACTTC	CASSKPPNPRQGQETQYF
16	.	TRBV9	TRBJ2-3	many	TGTGCCAGCAGCGTAGTGGGGGGGGGCCTCAGAGATACGCAGTATTTT	CASSVVGGGLRDTQYF
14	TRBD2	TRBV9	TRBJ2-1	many	TGTGCCAGCAGCCGAGCGGGAGTTGAGGGTGAGCAGTTCTTC	CASSRAGVEGEQFF
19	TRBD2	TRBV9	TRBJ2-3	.	TGTGCCAGCAGCGTAGGGGTCGAGACTAGCGGGAGAAGCACAGATACGCAGTATTTT	CASSVGVETSGRSTDTQYF
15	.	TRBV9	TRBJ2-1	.	TGTGCCAGCAGCGCCCGGGGAGGTCGTGACAATGAGCAGTTCTTC	CASSARGGRDNEQFF
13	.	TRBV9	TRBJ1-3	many	TGTGCCAGCAGCGTAGATTCGGGTTACACCATATATTTT	CASSVDSGYTIYF
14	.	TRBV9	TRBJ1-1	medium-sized	TGTGCCAGCAGCCCTCAGGGATTAGGAACTGAAGCTTTCTTT	CASSPQGLGTEAFF